Following are 2 T cell receptor beta chains from one sample sequenced in a study of blood T cell repertoires in COVID-19. Method: immunoSEQ multiplex PCR; TCRdb's copy keeps in-frame clones and lacks some. This sample has hundreds of thousands of clones, with roughly 90% found just once. Input material: peripheral blood. The receptors were sampled from a man aged 60 to 75 who had recovered from COVID-19.

DNA for the CDR3: TGTGCCAGCAGCGCCTTCGTCCAGACCGGGGAGCTGTTTTTT. It codes for CASSAFVQTGELFF. The chain uses TRBV11-2 and TRBJ2-2, with D hard to call. This CDR3 has 14 amino acids. V gave up 5 bases and J gave up 5 bases, with 12 bases separating them. From germline, CDR1 is SGHAT and CDR2 FQNNGV.

The chain links TRBV14 to TRBJ2-2; TRBD2 agrees at 14 bases. Germline CDR1 and CDR2: SGHDN and FVKESK. The CDR3 length is 16 residues. The V and J ends lost 4 bases and 6 bases, in that order; junction bases with no gene match: 4. The CDR3 spells CASSRGLAGGPGELFF. Written as DNA, the CDR3 is TGTGCCAGCAGCCGAGGACTAGCGGGAGGTCCCGGGGAGCTGTTTTTT.